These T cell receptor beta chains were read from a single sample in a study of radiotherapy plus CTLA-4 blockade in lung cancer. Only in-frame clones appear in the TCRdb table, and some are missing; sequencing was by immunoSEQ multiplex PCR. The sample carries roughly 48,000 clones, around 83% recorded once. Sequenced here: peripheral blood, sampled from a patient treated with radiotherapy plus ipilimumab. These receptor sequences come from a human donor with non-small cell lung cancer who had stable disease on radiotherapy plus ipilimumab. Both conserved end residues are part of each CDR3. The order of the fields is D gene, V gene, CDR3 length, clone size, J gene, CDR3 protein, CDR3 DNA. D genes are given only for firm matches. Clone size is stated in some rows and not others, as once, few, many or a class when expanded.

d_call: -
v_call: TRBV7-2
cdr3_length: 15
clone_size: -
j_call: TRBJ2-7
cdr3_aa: CASSASRQVAYEQYF
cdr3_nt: TGTGCCAGCAGCGCGTCGAGACAGGTCGCCTACGAGCAGTACTTC

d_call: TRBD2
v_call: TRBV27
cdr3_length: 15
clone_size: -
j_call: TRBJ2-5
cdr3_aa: CASSLWTSGRETQYF
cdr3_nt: TGTGCCAGCAGTTTATGGACTAGCGGGAGAGAGACCCAGTACTTC

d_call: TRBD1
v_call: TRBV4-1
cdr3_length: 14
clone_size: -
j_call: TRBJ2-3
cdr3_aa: CTSSWDRNTDTQYF
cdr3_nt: TGCACCAGCAGCTGGGACAGGAACACAGATACGCAGTATTTT

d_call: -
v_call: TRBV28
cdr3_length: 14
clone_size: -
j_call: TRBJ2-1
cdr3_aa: CASSLLTAYNEQFF
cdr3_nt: TGTGCCAGCAGTTTGCTGACAGCTTACAATGAGCAGTTCTTC

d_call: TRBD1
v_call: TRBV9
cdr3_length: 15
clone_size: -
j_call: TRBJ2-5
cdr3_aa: CASSVGDRGQETQYF
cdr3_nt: TGTGCCAGCAGCGTAGGTGACAGGGGTCAAGAGACCCAGTACTTC

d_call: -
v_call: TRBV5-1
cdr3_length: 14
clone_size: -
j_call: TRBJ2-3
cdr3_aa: CASSLEQGTDTQYF
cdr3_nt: TGCGCCAGCAGCTTGGAACAGGGCACAGATACGCAGTATTTT

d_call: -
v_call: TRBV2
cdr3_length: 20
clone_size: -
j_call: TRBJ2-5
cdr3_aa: CASSEAEPPHLLGGQETQYF
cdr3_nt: TGTGCCAGCAGTGAAGCGGAACCCCCCCACTTACTAGGGGGCCAAGAGACCCAGTACTTC

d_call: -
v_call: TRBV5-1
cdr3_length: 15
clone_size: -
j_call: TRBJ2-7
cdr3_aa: CASSLSRGERDEQYF
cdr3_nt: TGCGCCAGCAGCCTCTCGCGCGGGGAACGGGACGAGCAGTACTTC

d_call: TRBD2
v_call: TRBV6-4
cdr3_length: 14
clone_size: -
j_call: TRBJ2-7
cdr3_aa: CASSDGREVYEQYF
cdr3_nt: TGTGCCAGCAGTGACGGACGGGAGGTCTACGAGCAGTACTTC

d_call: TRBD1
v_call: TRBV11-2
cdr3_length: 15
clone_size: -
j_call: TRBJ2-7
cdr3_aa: CASSFRTGPDYEQYF
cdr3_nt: TGTGCCAGCAGCTTTCGGACAGGCCCTGACTACGAGCAGTACTTC

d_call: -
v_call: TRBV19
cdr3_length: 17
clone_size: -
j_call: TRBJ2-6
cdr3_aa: CASATGFSPSGANVLTF
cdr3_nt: TGTGCCAGTGCGACGGGGTTTAGTCCCTCTGGGGCCAACGTCCTGACTTTC

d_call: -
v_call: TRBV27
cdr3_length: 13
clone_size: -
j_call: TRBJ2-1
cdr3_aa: CASSYRGHNEQFF
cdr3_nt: TGTGCCAGCAGCTATAGGGGTCACAATGAGCAGTTCTTC

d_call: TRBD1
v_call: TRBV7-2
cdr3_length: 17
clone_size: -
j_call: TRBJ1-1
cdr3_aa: CASSLVAAGGQGTEAFF
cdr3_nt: TGTGCCAGCAGCTTAGTGGCGGCAGGGGGCCAGGGCACTGAAGCTTTCTTT

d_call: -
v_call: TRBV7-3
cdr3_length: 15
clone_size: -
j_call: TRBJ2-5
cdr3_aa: CASSLNGRGSETQYF
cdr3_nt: TGTGCCAGCAGTCTGAACGGCCGAGGCTCAGAGACCCAGTACTTC

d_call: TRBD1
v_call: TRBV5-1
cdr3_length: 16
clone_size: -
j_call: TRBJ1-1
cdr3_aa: CASSLPRDSSNTEAFF
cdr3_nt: TGCGCCAGCAGCTTGCCGCGGGACAGTTCTAACACTGAAGCTTTCTTT

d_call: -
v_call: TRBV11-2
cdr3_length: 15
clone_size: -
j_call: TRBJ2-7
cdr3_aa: CASSLDKASFYEQYF
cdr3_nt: TGTGCCAGCAGCTTAGATAAGGCTAGCTTCTACGAGCAGTACTTC

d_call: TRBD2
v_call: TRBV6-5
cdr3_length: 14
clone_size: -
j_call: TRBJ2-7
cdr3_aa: CASSPTSGTYEQYF
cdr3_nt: TGTGCCAGCAGTCCAACTAGCGGGACCTACGAGCAGTACTTC

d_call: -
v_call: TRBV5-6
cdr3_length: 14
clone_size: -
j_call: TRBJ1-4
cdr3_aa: CASSLQRTNEKLFF
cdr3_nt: TGTGCCAGCAGTCTACAGAGAACTAATGAAAAACTGTTTTTT

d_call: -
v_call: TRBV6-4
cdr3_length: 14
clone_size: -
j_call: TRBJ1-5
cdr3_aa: CASSDSVGDQPQHF
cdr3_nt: TGTGCCAGCAGTGACTCGGTGGGCGATCAGCCCCAGCATTTT

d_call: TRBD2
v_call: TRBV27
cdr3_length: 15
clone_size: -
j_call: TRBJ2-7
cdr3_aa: CASNIGRGRAYEQYF
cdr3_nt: TGTGCCAGCAACATCGGGAGGGGACGGGCGTACGAGCAGTACTTC

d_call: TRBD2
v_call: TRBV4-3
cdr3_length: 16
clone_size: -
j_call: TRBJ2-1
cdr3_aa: CASSQDWEGLYNEQFF
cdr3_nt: TGCGCCAGCAGCCAAGATTGGGAGGGCCTTTACAATGAGCAGTTCTTC

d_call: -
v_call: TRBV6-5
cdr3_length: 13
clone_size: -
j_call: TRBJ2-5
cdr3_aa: CASSSSQTGTQYF
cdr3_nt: TGTGCCAGCAGTTCCTCCCAAACAGGGACCCAGTACTTC

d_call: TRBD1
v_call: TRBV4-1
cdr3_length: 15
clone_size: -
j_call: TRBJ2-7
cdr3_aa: CASSQVGDSTYEQYF
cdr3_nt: TGCGCCAGCAGCCAAGTCGGGGACAGTACCTACGAGCAGTACTTC

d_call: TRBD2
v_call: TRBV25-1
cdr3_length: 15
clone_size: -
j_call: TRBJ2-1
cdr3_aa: CASSGWTSGMNEQFF
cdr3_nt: TGTGCCAGCAGTGGGTGGACTAGCGGGATGAATGAGCAGTTCTTC

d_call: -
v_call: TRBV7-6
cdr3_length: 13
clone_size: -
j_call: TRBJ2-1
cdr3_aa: CASSLAAAPEQFF
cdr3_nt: TGTGCCAGCAGCTTAGCCGCGGCCCCTGAGCAGTTCTTC

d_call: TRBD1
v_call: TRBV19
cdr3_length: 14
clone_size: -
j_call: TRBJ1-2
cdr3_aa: CASTPTGINYGYTF
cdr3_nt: TGTGCCAGTACCCCGACAGGGATTAACTATGGCTACACCTTC

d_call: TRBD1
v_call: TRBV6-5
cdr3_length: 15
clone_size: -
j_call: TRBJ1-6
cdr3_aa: CASSYSRTGRSPLHF
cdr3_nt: TGTGCCAGCAGTTACTCGAGGACAGGGCGGTCACCCCTCCACTTT

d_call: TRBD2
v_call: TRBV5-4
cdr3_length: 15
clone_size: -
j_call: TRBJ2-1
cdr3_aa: CASSLLREGYNEQFF
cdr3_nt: TGTGCCAGCAGCCTATTACGGGAGGGGTACAATGAGCAGTTCTTC

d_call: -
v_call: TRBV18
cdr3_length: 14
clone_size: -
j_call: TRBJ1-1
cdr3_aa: CASSPSQGYTEAFF
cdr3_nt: TGTGCCAGCTCACCATCTCAGGGTTACACTGAAGCTTTCTTT

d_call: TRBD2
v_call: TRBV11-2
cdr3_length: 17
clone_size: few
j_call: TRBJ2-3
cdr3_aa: CASSLGASGRPKDTQYF
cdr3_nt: TGTGCCAGCAGCTTAGGGGCTAGCGGGAGACCTAAGGATACGCAGTATTTT